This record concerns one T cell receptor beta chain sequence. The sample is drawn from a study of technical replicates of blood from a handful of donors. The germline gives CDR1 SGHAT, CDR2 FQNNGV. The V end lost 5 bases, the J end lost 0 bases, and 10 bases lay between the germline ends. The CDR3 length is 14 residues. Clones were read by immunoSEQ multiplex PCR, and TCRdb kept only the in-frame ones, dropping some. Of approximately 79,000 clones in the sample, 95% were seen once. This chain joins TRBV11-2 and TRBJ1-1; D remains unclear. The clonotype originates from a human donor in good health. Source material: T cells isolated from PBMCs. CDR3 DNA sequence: TGTGCCAGCAGCGCCCGGAGGGTGAACACTGAAGCTTTCTTT. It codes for CASSARRVNTEAFF.